This T cell receptor beta chain was identified in a study of blood T cell repertoires in COVID-19. The germline V and J ends were trimmed by 3 bases and 2 bases, with 10 bases remaining between them. This CDR3 is 14 amino acids long. Germline V gene lookup returns CDR1 MNHEY and CDR2 SMNVEV (reference sequence). The assay was immunoSEQ multiplex PCR, and TCRdb's table has in-frame clones only and misses some. This sample has around 170,000 clones, with roughly 85% found just once. This chain links TRBV27 with TRBJ1-2; D remains unclear. Input material: PBMCs or T cells enriched from blood (not recorded which). The sequence was collected from a woman between 18 and 29 years old who had recovered from COVID-19. This CDR3 reads CASSFREMNYGYTF. In DNA form, the CDR3 reads TGTGCCAGCAGTTTTAGGGAGATGAACTATGGCTACACCTTC.